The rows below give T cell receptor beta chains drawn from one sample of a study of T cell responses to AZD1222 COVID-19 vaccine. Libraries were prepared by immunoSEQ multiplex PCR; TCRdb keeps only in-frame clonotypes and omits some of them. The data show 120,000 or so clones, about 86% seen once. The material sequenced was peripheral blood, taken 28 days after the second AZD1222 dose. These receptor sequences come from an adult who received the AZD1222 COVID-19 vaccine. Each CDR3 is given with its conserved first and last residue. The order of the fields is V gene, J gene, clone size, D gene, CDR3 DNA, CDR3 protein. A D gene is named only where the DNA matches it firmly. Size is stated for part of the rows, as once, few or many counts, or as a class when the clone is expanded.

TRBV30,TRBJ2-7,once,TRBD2,TGTGCCTGGAGTGGATTAGCGGGGGCAATCTACGAGCAGTACTTC,CAWSGLAGAIYEQYF
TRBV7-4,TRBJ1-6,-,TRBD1,TGTGCCAGCAGCCCGAGACAGGGTGTTCCACCCCTCCACTTT,CASSPRQGVPPLHF
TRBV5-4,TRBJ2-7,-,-,TGTGCCAGCAGCGAACACAGGGACGAGCAGTACTTC,CASSEHRDEQYF
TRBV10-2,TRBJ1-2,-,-,TGCGCCAGCAGATTACCGACATCAGACAATGGCTACACCTTC,CASRLPTSDNGYTF
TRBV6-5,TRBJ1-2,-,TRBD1,TGTGCCAGCACCGGGACAGGGGGACCCATCTATGGCTACACCTTC,CASTGTGGPIYGYTF
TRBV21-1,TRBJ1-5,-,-,TGTGCCAGCAGCTCCAGGGACAGGGGGCGGAATCAGCCCCAGCATTTT,CASSSRDRGRNQPQHF
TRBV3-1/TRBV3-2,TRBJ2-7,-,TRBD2,TGTGCCAGCAGCCGGGGGGAGGGGAGGGAGTACTTC,CASSRGEGREYF
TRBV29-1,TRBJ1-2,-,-,TGCAGCGTTGTGGAGGGGGGATGGAGCTATGGCTACACCTTC,CSVVEGGWSYGYTF
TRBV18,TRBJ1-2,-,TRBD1,TGTGCCAGCTCACCAAGTCTCTTGGGGACAGGGGTAACTGGCTACACCTTC,CASSPSLLGTGVTGYTF
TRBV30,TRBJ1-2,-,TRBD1,TGTGCCTGGAGTCCGACAACCTCAGGGGGCTATGGCTACACCTTC,CAWSPTTSGGYGYTF
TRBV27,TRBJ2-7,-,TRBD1,TGTGCCAGCAGATGGACAGGGGGCGGAAAGCAGTACTTC,CASRWTGGGKQYF
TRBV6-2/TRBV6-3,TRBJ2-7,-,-,TGTGCCAGCAGTTACTCGACTGACAGTAGATACGAGCAGTACTTC,CASSYSTDSRYEQYF
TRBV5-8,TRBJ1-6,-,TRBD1,TGTGCCAGCAGCTTGGGACAGGGATACAGGTCACCCCTCCACTTT,CASSLGQGYRSPLHF
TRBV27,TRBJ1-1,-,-,TGTGCCAGCATCTGGGGGACTGAAGCTTTCTTT,CASIWGTEAFF
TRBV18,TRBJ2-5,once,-,TGTGCCAGCTCACCGGCAGAGACCCAGTACTTC,CASSPAETQYF
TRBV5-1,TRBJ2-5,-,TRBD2,TGCGCCAGCAGCTTGGGGGACTACTCAGAGACCCAGTACTTC,CASSLGDYSETQYF
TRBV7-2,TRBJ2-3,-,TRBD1,TGTGCCAGCAGCTCGAACAGGGGGTCAGATACGCAGTATTTT,CASSSNRGSDTQYF
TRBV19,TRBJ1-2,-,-,TGTGCCAGTAGTACCCCCGGGGTCCCTGGATATGGCTACACCTTC,CASSTPGVPGYGYTF
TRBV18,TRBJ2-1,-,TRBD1,TGTGCCAGCTCACCACCAGGGACAGCCGGTCTGTACAATGAGCAGTTCTTC,CASSPPGTAGLYNEQFF